This TCR beta chain was documented in a study of OX40 agonist ivuxolimab in advanced cancers. Study-wide results and limits: There was clonal expansion of CD4+ and CD8+ blood T cells by week 6 at 0.1 to 3.0 mg/kg.

CDR3 size: 14 residues. Trimming stripped 5 bases from V and 0 bases from J, with 5 bases between. Germline V gives CDR1 SGHAT, CDR2 FQNNGV. People who had autoimmune disease history or systemic immunosuppression were excluded. Sequencing was performed with immunoSEQ multiplex PCR; in TCRdb, only in-frame clones are kept and a portion is missing. In the table there are 81,000 or so clones, approximately 90% of which are singletons. Note on this clone: Its matching antigen is unknown.

This TCR came from an adult with an advanced solid tumor such as melanoma, head and neck, liver or kidney cancer. Sequenced material: CD4+ or CD8+ T cells sorted from blood, taken in a trial of the OX40 agonist ivuxolimab. The V call is TRBV11-2, the J call TRBJ2-6; D ambiguous. CDR3 loop: CASSPRSGANVLTF. The CDR3 region has the DNA TGTGCCAGCAGCCCCCGCTCTGGGGCCAACGTCCTGACTTTC.